A single sample gave rise to the 11 T cell receptor beta chains below, sequenced in a study of T cell responses to AZD1222 COVID-19 vaccine. Clones were read by immunoSEQ multiplex PCR, and TCRdb kept only the in-frame ones, dropping some. The data hold 150,000 or so clones, with about 91% observed a single time. The source was peripheral blood, collected on day 0 of AZD1222 vaccination. The receptors were sampled from an adult in good health.

V gene TRBV7-9 combines with J gene TRBJ1-1; no reliable D call. Germline V gene lookup returns CDR1 SEHNR and CDR2 FQNEAQ (reference sequence). This CDR3 has 17 residues. V gave up 5 bases and J gave up 0 bases, with 19 bases separating them. The DNA for the CDR3 is TGTGCCAGCAGCCGTTGGACCGGGGAAGTCATGAACACTGAAGCTTTCTTT. This gives the protein CASSRWTGEVMNTEAFF.

The gene calls are TRBV18 and TRBJ1-4, with D uncertain. Trimming took off 3 bases at V and 4 bases at J, with 3 bases between the two ends. Germline V CDR1 and CDR2: KGHSH, LQKENI. This CDR3 is 12 amino acids long. The CDR3 sequence: CASSPDNEKLFF. Written as DNA, the CDR3 is TGTGCCAGCTCACCCGATAATGAAAAACTGTTTTTT. Full variable domain (rest looked up from reference TRBV18 and TRBJ1-4): NAGVMQNPRHLVRRRGQEARLRCSPMKGHSHVYWYRQLPEEGLKFMVYLQKENIIDESGMPKERFSAEFPKEGPSILRIQQVVRGDSAAYFCASSPDNEKLFFGSGTQLSVL.

This clone was seen only a few times. The chain has TRBV5-1 and TRBJ1-1, with D hard to call. This CDR3 region has 15 residues. Trimming removed 0 bases from V and 0 bases from J, with 9 bases in between. Germline CDR1 is SGHRS and CDR2 is YFSETQ. The CDR3 coding sequence is TGCGCCAGCAGCTTGGGTGGAGGGATGAACACTGAAGCTTTCTTT. Translating gives CASSLGGGMNTEAFF.

This chain joins TRBV5-5 and TRBJ1-1; D gene ambiguous. Germline V gene lookup returns CDR1 SGHKS and CDR2 YYEKEE (reference sequence). The ends were cut back, 0 bases at V and 8 bases at J, with 8 bases in the middle. The CDR3 runs 12 residues. CDR3 sequence reads: CASSLVSGEAFF. CDR3 bases: TGTGCCAGCAGCTTGGTGTCCGGGGAAGCTTTCTTT.

Concerning this clone itself: This specimen includes other DNA sequences encoding the same CDR3. The CDR3 DNA is TGTGCCAGCAGCCCGGACAGTAACTATGGCTACACCTTC. Its translation is CASSPDSNYGYTF. The rearrangement links TRBV7-3 to TRBJ1-2; weak D call: TRBD1 (6 bases). Germline CDR1 SGHTA, CDR2 FQGTGA. Trimming took off 5 bases at V and 1 base at J, with 8 bases between the two ends. The CDR3 spans 13 residues.

The J gene is TRBJ1-2, the V gene TRBV5-8, with D possibly matching TRBD1 (6 bases). The CDR3 has 15 residues. Trimming cost V 3 bases and J 3 bases, with 15 bases left between them. Per germline, CDR1 SGHTS and CDR2 YDEGEE. CDR3 region: CASSSLGRGDYGYTF. The DNA of the CDR3 is TGTGCCAGCAGCTCCCTTGGTAGGGGGGACTATGGCTACACCTTC.

V is TRBV4-1 and J is TRBJ2-7, with 12 bases aligning to TRBD2. J gave up 0 bases and V 0 bases, and 12 bases lay outside the gene matches. The CDR3 extends over 20 amino acids. CDR1 and CDR2 (germline): MGHRA, YSYEKL. The CDR3 DNA follows: TGCGCCAGCAGCCAAGATCTAAGGACTAGCGGGGCCACTAGCTCCTACGAGCAGTACTTC. This sequence encodes CASSQDLRTSGATSSYEQYF.

This clone was seen only once. This CDR3 is CASRGTDYGYTF. The CDR3 DNA sequence: TGTGCCAGCAGAGGGACAGACTATGGCTACACCTTC. The genes are TRBV2 and TRBJ1-2; 7 bases align to TRBD1. The CDR3 has 12 amino acids. V lost 6 bases to trimming and J lost 3 bases; unmatched junction nucleotides: 1. The germline V gene encodes CDR1 SNHLY and CDR2 FYNNEI.

The V gene is TRBV19, the J gene TRBJ2-1; 9 bases match TRBD1. Germline CDR1 is LNHDA and CDR2 is SQIVND (reference sequence). The CDR3 has 18 amino acids. The J segment lost 0 bases and the V segment lost 4 bases, leaving 10 bases of the junction unmatched. The CDR3 nucleotides are TGTGCCAGTAGTAGTGAGACAGGGGGTCCGAGCTCCTACAATGAGCAGTTCTTC. It specifies CASSSETGGPSSYNEQFF. The full variable domain, its missing parts supplied by reference TRBV19 and TRBJ2-1, is DGGITQSPKYLFRKEGQNVTLSCEQNLNHDAMYWYRQDPGQGLRLIYYSQIVNDFQKGDIAEGYSVSREKKESFPLTVTSAQKNPTAFYLCASSSETGGPSSYNEQFFGPGTRLTVL.

The V gene is TRBV7-7, the J gene TRBJ1-1; 8 positions match TRBD1. The germline V gene encodes CDR1 SSHAT and CDR2 FNYEAQ (reference sequence). V dropped 11 bases and J dropped 1; count of bases not matched to a gene: 6. CDR3 size: 13 residues. Written as DNA, the CDR3 is TGTGCCGTGTGGGACAGGCGGAACACTGAAGCTTTCTTT. Amino acid sequence: CAVWDRRNTEAFF. Variable domain in full (rest from reference TRBV7-7 and TRBJ1-1): GAGVSQSPRYKVTKRGQDVTLRCDPISSHATLYWYQQALGQGPEFLTYFNYEAQPDKSGLPSDRFSAERPEGSISTLTIQRTEQRDSAMYRCAVWDRRNTEAFFGQGTRLTVV.

The rearrangement links TRBV11-3 to TRBJ2-2, with a weak D call TRBD2 (6 bases). CDR1 is SGHNT and CDR2 is YENEEA in the germline V gene. V lost 1 base and J 7 bases, leaving 7 bases between the germline ends. The CDR3 covers 13 residues. The DNA for the CDR3 is TGTGCCAGCAGCTTAGGGGGGGTCGGGGAGCTGTTTTTT. The encoded protein is CASSLGGVGELFF.